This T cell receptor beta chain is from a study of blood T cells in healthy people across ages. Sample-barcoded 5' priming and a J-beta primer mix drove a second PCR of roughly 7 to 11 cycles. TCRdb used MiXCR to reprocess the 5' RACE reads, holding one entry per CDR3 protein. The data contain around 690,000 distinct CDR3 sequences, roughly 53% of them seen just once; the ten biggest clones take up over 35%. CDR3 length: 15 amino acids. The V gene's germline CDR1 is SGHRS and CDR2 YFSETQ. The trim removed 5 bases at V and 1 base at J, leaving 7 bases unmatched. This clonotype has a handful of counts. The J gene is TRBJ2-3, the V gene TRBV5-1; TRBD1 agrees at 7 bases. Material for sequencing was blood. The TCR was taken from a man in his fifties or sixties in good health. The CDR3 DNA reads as TGCGCCAGCAGAGGGGGCGGCTATGGCACAGATACGCAGTATTTT. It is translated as CASRGGGYGTDTQYF.